This TCR beta chain was sequenced in a study of T-cell reconstitution after alpha-beta-depleted transplantation in children. In its sample, this clonotype was seen many times. V lost 6 bases, J lost 1 base, and 13 bases lay in between. The germline V gene encodes CDR1 DFQATT and CDR2 SNEGSKA (reference sequence). The CDR3 spans 14 residues. During its preparation, the TCRbeta library received unique molecular identifiers. In TCRdb, the PCR reads were re-called with MiXCR into one record per CDR3 protein. The sample contains 350,000 to 400,000 distinct CDR3 sequences, about a fifth of which appear only once.

Source: PBMCs from the stem cell graft donor, taken from the stem cell graft. The gene calls are TRBV20-1 and TRBJ2-1; the D gene is possibly TRBD2 (5 bases). This TCR derives from a human donor who donated a stem cell graft to a child with acute myeloid leukemia. This CDR3 is CSATSETSYNEQFF. As DNA, the CDR3 is TGCAGTGCAACTAGTGAGACTTCCTACAATGAGCAGTTCTTC.